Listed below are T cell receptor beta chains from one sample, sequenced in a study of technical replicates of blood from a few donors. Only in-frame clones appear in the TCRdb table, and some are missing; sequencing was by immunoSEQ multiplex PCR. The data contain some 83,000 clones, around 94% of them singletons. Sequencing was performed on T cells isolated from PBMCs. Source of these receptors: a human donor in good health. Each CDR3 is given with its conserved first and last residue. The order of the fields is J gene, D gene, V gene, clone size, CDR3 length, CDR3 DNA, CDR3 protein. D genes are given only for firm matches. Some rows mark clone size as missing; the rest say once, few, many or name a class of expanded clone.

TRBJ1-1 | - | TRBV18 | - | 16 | TGTGCCAGCTCACCAATACGGGGGTCGGGAAACACTGAAGCTTTCTTT | CASSPIRGSGNTEAFF
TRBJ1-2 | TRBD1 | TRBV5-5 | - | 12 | TGTGCCGAGAGACAGGGTGTTTATGGCTACACCTTC | CAERQGVYGYTF
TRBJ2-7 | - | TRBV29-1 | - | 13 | TGCAGCGTTGAGGTGACTCCTACCTACGAGCAGTACTTC | CSVEVTPTYEQYF
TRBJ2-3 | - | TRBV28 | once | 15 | TGTGCCAGCAGTCCAGGGGCCAGAGATGAGGATACGCAGTATTTT | CASSPGARDEDTQYF
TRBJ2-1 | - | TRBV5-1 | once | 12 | TGCGCCAGCAGCCTCGAGGGCAATGAGCAGTTCTTC | CASSLEGNEQFF
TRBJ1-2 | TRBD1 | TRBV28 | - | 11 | TGTGCCAGCCGGACAGGGTATGGCTACACCTTC | CASRTGYGYTF
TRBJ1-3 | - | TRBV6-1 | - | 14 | TGTGCCAGTCAACCTCCGGGCTCTGGAAACACCATATATTTT | CASQPPGSGNTIYF
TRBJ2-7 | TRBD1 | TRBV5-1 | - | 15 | TGCGCCAGCAGCTTGGGGACAGGGGGTTCCTACGAGCAGTACTTC | CASSLGTGGSYEQYF
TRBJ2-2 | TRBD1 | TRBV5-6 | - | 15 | TGTGCCAGCAGCTTGAGACAGGGGCGCCCCGGGGAGCTGTTTTTT | CASSLRQGRPGELFF
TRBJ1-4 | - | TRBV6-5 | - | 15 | TGTGCCAGCAGCCTCACGAGATCAACTAATGAAAAACTGTTTTTT | CASSLTRSTNEKLFF
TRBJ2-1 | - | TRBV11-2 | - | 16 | TGTGCCAGCAGCTTAGATGGGTTAGCGGCCAGTAATGAGCAGTTCTTC | CASSLDGLAASNEQFF
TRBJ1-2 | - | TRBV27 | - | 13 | TGTGCCAGCAGTTTTTGGGGGCGGGATGGCTACACCTTC | CASSFWGRDGYTF
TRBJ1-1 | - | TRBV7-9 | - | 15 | TGTGCCAGCCGCCCGTCGGGGACATTGAACACTGAAGCTTTCTTT | CASRPSGTLNTEAFF
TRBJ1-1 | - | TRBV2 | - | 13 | TGTGCCAGCAGTCGCGGAGTGAACACTGAAGCTTTCTTT | CASSRGVNTEAFF
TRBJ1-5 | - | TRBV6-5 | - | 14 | TGTGCCAGCAGCCTAGACAGGTCCAATCAGCCCCAGCATTTT | CASSLDRSNQPQHF
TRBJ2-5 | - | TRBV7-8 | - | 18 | TGTGCCAGCAGCTTAAGAGGCGGCGGGGAAACCTTCGGGCGGTCCCAGTACTTC | CASSLRGGGETFGRSQYF
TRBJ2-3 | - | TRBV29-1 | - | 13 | TGCAGCGTTGAAAGACAGGGCACAGATACGCAGTATTTT | CSVERQGTDTQYF
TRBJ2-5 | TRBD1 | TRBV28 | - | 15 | TGTGCCAGCAGTCCTAAGGGACAGCACCAAGAGACCCAGTACTTC | CASSPKGQHQETQYF
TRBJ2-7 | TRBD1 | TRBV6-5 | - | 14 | TGTGCCAGCAGCCGGGACAGGGATTCCTACGAGCAGTACTTC | CASSRDRDSYEQYF
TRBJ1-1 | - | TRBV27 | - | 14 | TGTGCCAGCAGGCCTAGTTCAGTCCTCACTGAAGCTTTCTTT | CASRPSSVLTEAFF
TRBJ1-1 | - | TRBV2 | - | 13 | TGTGCCAGCAGGGGAGGGAAGGACACTGAAGCTTTCTTT | CASRGGKDTEAFF
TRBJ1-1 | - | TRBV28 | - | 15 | TGTGCCAGCAGTTTATGGACAGACCGGAACACTGAAGCTTTCTTT | CASSLWTDRNTEAFF
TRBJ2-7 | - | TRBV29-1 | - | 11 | TGCAGCATCTCAGACATCTACGAGCAGTACTTC | CSISDIYEQYF
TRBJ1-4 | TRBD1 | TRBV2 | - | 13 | TGTGCCAGCACTCGACAGGGATTAGAAAAACTGTTTTTT | CASTRQGLEKLFF
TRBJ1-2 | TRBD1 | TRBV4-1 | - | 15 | TGCGCCAGCAGCCGTAACGAGGACAGGTTCTATGGCTACACCTTC | CASSRNEDRFYGYTF
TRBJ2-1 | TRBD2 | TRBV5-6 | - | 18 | TGTGCCAGCACCCGAGAGCTAGCGGGAGGACCGCTCTACAATGAGCAGTTCTTC | CASTRELAGGPLYNEQFF
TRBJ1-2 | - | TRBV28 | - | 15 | TGTGCCAGCAGTTACCACATTACAGGGAACTATGGCTACACCTTC | CASSYHITGNYGYTF
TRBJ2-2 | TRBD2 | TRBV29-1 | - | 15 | TGCAGCGTCTGGGCGGGGCGGGAGGGAACCGGGGAGCTGTTTTTT | CSVWAGREGTGELFF
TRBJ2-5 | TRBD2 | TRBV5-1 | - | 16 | TGCGCCAGCAGCTTATTGCTAGCGGGGGTCCAAGAGACCCAGTACTTC | CASSLLLAGVQETQYF
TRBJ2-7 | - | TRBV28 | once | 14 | TGTGCCAGCAGTTTTCCAGGGGACCCCTACGAGCAGTACTTC | CASSFPGDPYEQYF
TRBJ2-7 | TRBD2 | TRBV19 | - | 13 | TGTGCCAGTAGTATGTGGGGGGGGTACGAGCAGTACTTC | CASSMWGGYEQYF
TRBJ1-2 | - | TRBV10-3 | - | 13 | TGTGCCATCAGCGGGGGGGACTCGGGTGGCTACACCTTC | CAISGGDSGGYTF
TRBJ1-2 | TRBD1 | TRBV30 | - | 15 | TGTGCCTGGCGACCCGGACAGGGTTTTAACTATGGCTACACCTTC | CAWRPGQGFNYGYTF
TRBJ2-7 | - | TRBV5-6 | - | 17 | TGTGCCAGCAGCTTACCCCCCGGTGCTTCAAGCTCCTACGAGCAGTACTTC | CASSLPPGASSSYEQYF
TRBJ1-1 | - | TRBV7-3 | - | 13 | TGTGCCAGCAGCTTATCAGGGGTTACTGAAGCTTTCTTT | CASSLSGVTEAFF
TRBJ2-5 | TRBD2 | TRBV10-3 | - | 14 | TGTGCCATCAGTGGGAGCGGGAGCGGGGAGACCCAGTACTTC | CAISGSGSGETQYF
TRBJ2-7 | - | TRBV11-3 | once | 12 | TGTGCCAGCAGCCGGAGGGGAGACGAGCAGTACTTC | CASSRRGDEQYF
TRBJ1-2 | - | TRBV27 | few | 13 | TGTGCCAGCAGTTTATCGGGAGCCGGGGTCTACACCTTC | CASSLSGAGVYTF
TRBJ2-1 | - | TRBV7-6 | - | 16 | TGTGCCAGCAGCTCAGTAAGGGGGAAAATCTACAATGAGCAGTTCTTC | CASSSVRGKIYNEQFF
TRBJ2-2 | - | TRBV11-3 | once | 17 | TGTGCCAGCAGCCCCGGGGCGGGGGCAGGGAGCACCGGGGAGCTGTTTTTT | CASSPGAGAGSTGELFF